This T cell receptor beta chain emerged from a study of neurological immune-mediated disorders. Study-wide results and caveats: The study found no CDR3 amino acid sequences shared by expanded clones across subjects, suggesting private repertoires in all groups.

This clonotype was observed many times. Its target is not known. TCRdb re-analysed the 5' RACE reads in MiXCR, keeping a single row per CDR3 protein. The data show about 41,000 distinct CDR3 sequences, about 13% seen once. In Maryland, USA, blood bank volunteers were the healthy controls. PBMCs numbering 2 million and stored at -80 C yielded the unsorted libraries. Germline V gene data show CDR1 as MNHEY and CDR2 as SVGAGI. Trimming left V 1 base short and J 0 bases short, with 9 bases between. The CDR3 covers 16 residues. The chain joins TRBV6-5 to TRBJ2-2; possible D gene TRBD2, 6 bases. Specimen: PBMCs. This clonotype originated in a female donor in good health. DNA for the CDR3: TGTGCCAGCAGTTACTTGCGGACTACGAACACCGGGGAGCTGTTTTTT. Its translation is CASSYLRTTNTGELFF.